Listed below are T cell receptor beta chains from one sample, sequenced in a study of cytomegalovirus exposure and HLA in healthy donors. The assay was immunoSEQ multiplex PCR, and TCRdb's table has in-frame clones only and misses some. The repertoire holds 100,000 to 150,000 clones, with 77% as singletons. Sequenced: PBMCs. The receptors were sampled from a male donor in good health and CMV-seropositive. Both conserved end residues are part of each CDR3. D genes are given only for firm matches. Clone size is shown for a subset of rows, as once, few, many or a class of expanded clone.

j_call | clone_size | v_call | d_call | cdr3_nt | cdr3_aa
TRBJ2-5 | - | TRBV6-1 | TRBD2 | TGTGCCAGCAGTGTGGGGGTGGAAACTAGCGAGGAGACCCAGTACTTC | CASSVGVETSEETQYF
TRBJ2-7 | - | TRBV5-6 | - | TGTGCCAGCAGCGCCGGACTATGGACGTTCGCCTACGAGCAGTACTTC | CASSAGLWTFAYEQYF
TRBJ1-2 | - | TRBV28 | TRBD1 | TGTGCCAGCAGCCATTCGAATAACAGGGGGCATGGCACCTTC | CASSHSNNRGHGTF
TRBJ1-5 | - | TRBV5-8 | TRBD1 | TGTGCCAGCAGCATGGGACAGTATCAGCCCCAGCATTTT | CASSMGQYQPQHF
TRBJ2-1 | - | TRBV7-2 | - | TGTGCCAGCAGCTTAGTTATTGGAGGTGAGCAGTTCTTC | CASSLVIGGEQFF
TRBJ2-1 | - | TRBV5-1 | TRBD2 | TGCGCCAGCAGCTTGCCAGCGGGAGCCAATGAGCAGTTCTTC | CASSLPAGANEQFF
TRBJ2-7 | - | TRBV6-5 | - | TGTGCCAGCAGTTATAGGGACTCTCCCTACGAGCAGTACTTC | CASSYRDSPYEQYF
TRBJ1-1 | few | TRBV5-1 | - | TGCGCCAGCAGCTTGGAAGGGGACACCGATGAAGCTTTCTTT | CASSLEGDTDEAFF
TRBJ1-6 | - | TRBV2 | TRBD1 | TGTGCCAGCACCGGACAGGGCGGTTCACCCCTCCACTTT | CASTGQGGSPLHF
TRBJ2-1 | - | TRBV28 | TRBD2 | TGTGCCAGCAGTTTCAGGCTAGCGGGGGGGCATGAGCAGTTCTTC | CASSFRLAGGHEQFF
TRBJ2-7 | - | TRBV6-5 | - | TGTGCCAGCAGTATGGGACGGCGGAGGGTCCACGAGCAGTACTTC | CASSMGRRRVHEQYF
TRBJ2-7 | - | TRBV4-2 | - | TGTGCCAGCAGCCAAGTTCTCGACGGGAGACGCCACGAGCAGTACTTC | CASSQVLDGRRHEQYF
TRBJ1-3 | - | TRBV5-1 | - | TGCGCCAGCAGCTCGAGACAGGAAAATTCTGGAAACACCATATATTTT | CASSSRQENSGNTIYF
TRBJ2-4 | - | TRBV27 | - | TGTGCCAGCAGTTTAGGGCCCCAGGGGGGAAACATTCAGTACTTC | CASSLGPQGGNIQYF
TRBJ2-3 | - | TRBV19 | TRBD1 | TGTGCCAGTAGTACCTTGACAGGGGCAGATACGCAGTATTTT | CASSTLTGADTQYF
TRBJ1-4 | - | TRBV5-1 | - | TGCGCCAGCAGCTTGTCGGGGTTTAATGAAAAACTGTTTTTT | CASSLSGFNEKLFF
TRBJ2-3 | - | TRBV11-2 | TRBD2 | TGTGCCAGCAGCTCGTCTAGCGGAGGCACAGATACGCAGTATTTT | CASSSSSGGTDTQYF
TRBJ2-5 | - | TRBV29-1 | TRBD1 | TGCAGCGGGCGAGGGACAGAGAGAGAGACCCAGTACTTC | CSGRGTERETQYF
TRBJ2-7 | few | TRBV4-1 | - | TGCGCCAGCAGCCAACGGACAGCCTACGAGCAGTACTTC | CASSQRTAYEQYF
TRBJ1-5 | - | TRBV4-1 | - | TGCGCCAGCAGCCAAATGGAAGGAGACAATCAGCCCCAGCATTTT | CASSQMEGDNQPQHF
TRBJ2-3 | - | TRBV27 | TRBD1 | TGTGCCAGCAGTGGACAGGGGGGTACGCAGTATTTT | CASSGQGGTQYF
TRBJ2-7 | - | TRBV9 | TRBD2 | TGTGCCAGCAGCGTGGCTAGCGGGATCTCCTACGAGCAGTACTTC | CASSVASGISYEQYF
TRBJ2-1 | - | TRBV4-1 | TRBD1 | TGCGCCAGCAGCCAGGAGGGACAGGGAAACAATGAGCAGTTCTTC | CASSQEGQGNNEQFF
TRBJ1-6 | - | TRBV25-1 | TRBD1 | TGTGCCAGCCGACAGGGTTCCTCCTATAATTCACCCCTCCACTTT | CASRQGSSYNSPLHF
TRBJ1-5 | - | TRBV18 | - | TGTGCCAGCTCACCACTAGGAGATAGCAATCAGCCCCAGCATTTT | CASSPLGDSNQPQHF
TRBJ2-7 | once | TRBV7-6 | - | TGTGCCAGCAGCTTAGGAAACGGGGACGAGCAGTACTTC | CASSLGNGDEQYF
TRBJ1-2 | - | TRBV6-6 | TRBD1 | TGTGCCAGCAGTTATCGACAGGGGCCAACTATCGATGGCTACACCTTC | CASSYRQGPTIDGYTF
TRBJ2-7 | few | TRBV7-8 | TRBD1 | TGTGCCAGCAGCGTCCGGGACAGGTCCCACGAGCAGTACTTC | CASSVRDRSHEQYF
TRBJ2-1 | - | TRBV9 | - | TGTGCCAGCAGCGTAACGGGCTACAATGAGCAGTTCTTC | CASSVTGYNEQFF
TRBJ1-1 | - | TRBV5-1 | - | TGCGCCAGCAGCTTGGCCGGTGGGCCTGAAGCTTTCTTT | CASSLAGGPEAFF
TRBJ2-3 | - | TRBV27 | - | TGTGCCAGCAGCTGGACAGGCACAGATACGCAGTATTTT | CASSWTGTDTQYF
TRBJ2-7 | - | TRBV28 | TRBD2 | TGTGCCAGCAACCCGACTAGCGCATCCTACGAGCAGTACTTC | CASNPTSASYEQYF
TRBJ2-7 | once | TRBV5-1 | - | TGCGCCAGCGGAGCCGGACAAAACTACGAGCAGTACTTC | CASGAGQNYEQYF
TRBJ1-3 | - | TRBV18 | TRBD1 | TGTGCCAGCTCACCAAACACAGGGGCGTCTGGAAACACCATATATTTT | CASSPNTGASGNTIYF
TRBJ2-7 | - | TRBV6-1 | TRBD2 | TGTGCCAGCAACAAAGCGGGAGGGCCCTACGAGCAGTACTTC | CASNKAGGPYEQYF
TRBJ2-7 | - | TRBV28 | - | TGTGCCAGCAGTTTTCTGCTATACCCATACGAGCAGTACTTC | CASSFLLYPYEQYF
TRBJ1-2 | - | TRBV7-9 | TRBD1 | TGTGCCAGCAGCCGACGGGACAGAAAATCTAACTATGGCTACACCTTC | CASSRRDRKSNYGYTF
TRBJ2-3 | few | TRBV29-1 | - | TGCAGCGTTGAAGACCCTGGGGGGTCCGGGGTTTTGGATACGCAGTATTTT | CSVEDPGGSGVLDTQYF
TRBJ2-2 | few | TRBV10-3 | TRBD2 | TGTGCCATCAGTAATGGGGGGGGGAACACCGGGGAGCTGTTTTTT | CAISNGGGNTGELFF
TRBJ2-5 | - | TRBV5-1 | - | TGCGCCAGCAGCTTGATTTCGGGAACGGGGGAGCAGTACTTC | CASSLISGTGEQYF
TRBJ2-7 | - | TRBV28 | TRBD1 | TGTGCCAGCACTTTGGGACAGGGGTACGAGCAGTACTTC | CASTLGQGYEQYF
TRBJ2-4 | - | TRBV9 | - | TGTGCCAGCAGCGACCCTCGGGGAGCAGGACTAGCCAAAAACATTCAGTACTTC | CASSDPRGAGLAKNIQYF
TRBJ2-4 | few | TRBV29-1 | TRBD2 | TGCAGCGTTGATCTGGCTAGCGGGAGTCTCGGAAACAGTCAGTACTTC | CSVDLASGSLGNSQYF
TRBJ2-1 | few | TRBV7-3 | TRBD2 | TGTGCCAGCAGCTTACTAGCGGCAAGCTACAATGAGCAGTTCTTC | CASSLLAASYNEQFF
TRBJ2-1 | - | TRBV4-1 | TRBD1 | TGCGCCAGCAGGAAACAGGGGACCTACAATGAGCAGTTCTTC | CASRKQGTYNEQFF
TRBJ2-1 | few | TRBV13 | - | TGTGCCAGCAGCTTATCCGCTGTCGTCTCAGGCTCCTACAATGAGCAGTTCTTC | CASSLSAVVSGSYNEQFF
TRBJ1-5 | - | TRBV7-9 | - | TGTGCCAGCAGCTTATCTGTGAGCAATCAGCCCCAGCATTTT | CASSLSVSNQPQHF